The 2 T cell receptor beta chains given below trace back to one sample, sequenced in a study of T cells in localized non-small cell lung cancer. TCRdb's table, derived via immunoSEQ multiplex PCR, lists solely in-frame clones and lacks some. The sample consists of nearly 25,000 clones, 70% to 90% of them appearing once. This specimen consisted of peripheral blood, obtained before any cancer treatment. The receptors here all came from a male donor aged 60 or over with stage II squamous cell lung carcinoma.

Only one count was recorded for this clone. The rearrangement joins TRBV7-2 to TRBJ2-5; D possibly uses TRBD1 or TRBD2 (5 bases each). Germline assignment: CDR1 SGHTA and CDR2 FQGNSA. This CDR3 region has 14 residues. The V gene lost 11 bases and the J gene lost 2 bases, with 18 bases spanning the gap. As DNA, the CDR3 is TGTGCCTCCAGGCTCCGGGGACCGCAAGAGACCCAGTACTTC. Its translation is CASRLRGPQETQYF.

The chain carries TRBV20-1 and TRBJ1-2; no clear D gene. Germline V CDR1 and CDR2: DFQATT, SNEGSKA (reference sequence). V gave up 4 bases and J gave up 8 bases, with 8 bases separating them. CDR3 size: 10 residues. CDR3 sequence (DNA): TGCAGTGCTATCGATGTCGGCTACACCTTC. Translating gives CSAIDVGYTF.